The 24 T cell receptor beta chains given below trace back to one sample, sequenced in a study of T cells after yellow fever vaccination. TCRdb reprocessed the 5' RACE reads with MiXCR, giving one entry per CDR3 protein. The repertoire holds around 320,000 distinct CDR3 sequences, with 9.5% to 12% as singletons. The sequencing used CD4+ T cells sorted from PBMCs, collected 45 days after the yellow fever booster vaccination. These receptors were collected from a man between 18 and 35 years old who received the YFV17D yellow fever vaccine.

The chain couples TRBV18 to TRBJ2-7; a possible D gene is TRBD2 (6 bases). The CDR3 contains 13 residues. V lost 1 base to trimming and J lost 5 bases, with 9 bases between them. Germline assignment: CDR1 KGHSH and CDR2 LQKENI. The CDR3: CASSPQGGNEQYV. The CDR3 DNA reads TGTGCCAGCTCACCACAGGGAGGCAACGAGCAGTACGTC.

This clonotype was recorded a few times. In DNA, the CDR3 is TGTGCTAGTGGTTTGGACAATAACGAGCAGTACTTC. This translates into CASGLDNNEQYF. The chain recombines TRBV12-5 with TRBJ2-7; D gene uncertain. This CDR3 comprises 12 residues. Germline V gives CDR1 LGHNT, CDR2 FRNRAP. V was clipped by 1 base and J by 5 bases, with 6 bases between them.

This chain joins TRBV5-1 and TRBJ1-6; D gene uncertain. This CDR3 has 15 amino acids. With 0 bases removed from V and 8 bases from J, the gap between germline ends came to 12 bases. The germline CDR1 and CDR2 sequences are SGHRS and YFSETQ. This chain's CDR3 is CASSLGVVGDSPLHF. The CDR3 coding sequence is TGCGCCAGCAGCTTGGGGGTCGTCGGGGATTCACCCCTCCACTTT.

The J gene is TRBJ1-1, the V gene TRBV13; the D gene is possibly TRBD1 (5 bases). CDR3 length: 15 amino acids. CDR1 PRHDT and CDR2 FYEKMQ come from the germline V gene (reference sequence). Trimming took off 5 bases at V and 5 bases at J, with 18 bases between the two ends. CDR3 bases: TGTGCCAGCAGCAGGGGTAGGGCAGTTCGGACTGAAGCTTTCTTT. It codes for CASSRGRAVRTEAFF.

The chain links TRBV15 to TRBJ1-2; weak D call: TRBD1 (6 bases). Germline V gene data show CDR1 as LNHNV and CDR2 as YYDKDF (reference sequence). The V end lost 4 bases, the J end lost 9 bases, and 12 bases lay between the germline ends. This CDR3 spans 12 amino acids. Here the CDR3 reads CATSKQGDRYTF. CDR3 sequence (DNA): TGTGCCACCAGCAAACAGGGTGATCGCTACACCTTC.

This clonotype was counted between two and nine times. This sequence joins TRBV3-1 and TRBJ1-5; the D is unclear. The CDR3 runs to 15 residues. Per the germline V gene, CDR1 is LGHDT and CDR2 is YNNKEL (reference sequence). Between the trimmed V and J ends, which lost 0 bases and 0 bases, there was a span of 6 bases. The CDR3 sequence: CASSQEGNSNQPQHF. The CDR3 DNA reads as TGTGCCAGCAGCCAAGAAGGGAATAGCAATCAGCCCCAGCATTTT. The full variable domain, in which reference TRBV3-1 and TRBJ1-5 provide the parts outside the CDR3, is DTAVSQTPKYLVTQMGNDKSIKCEQNLGHDTMYWYKQDSKKFLKIMFSYNNKELIINETVPNRFSPKSPDKAHLNLHINSLELGDSAVYFCASSQEGNSNQPQHFGDGTRLSIL.

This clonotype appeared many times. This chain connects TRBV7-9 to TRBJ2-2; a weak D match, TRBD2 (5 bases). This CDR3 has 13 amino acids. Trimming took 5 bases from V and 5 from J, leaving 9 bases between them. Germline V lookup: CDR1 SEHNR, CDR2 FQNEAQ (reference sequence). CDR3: CASSLRGTGELFF. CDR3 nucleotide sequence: TGTGCCAGCAGCCTGCGAGGGACCGGGGAGCTGTTTTTT.

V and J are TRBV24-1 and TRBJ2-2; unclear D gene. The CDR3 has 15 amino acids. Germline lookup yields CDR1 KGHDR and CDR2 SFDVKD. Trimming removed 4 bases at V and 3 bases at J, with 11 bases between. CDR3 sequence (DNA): TGTGCCACCAGTGACTCAGGAAGGTACACCGGGGAGCTGTTTTTT. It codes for CATSDSGRYTGELFF.

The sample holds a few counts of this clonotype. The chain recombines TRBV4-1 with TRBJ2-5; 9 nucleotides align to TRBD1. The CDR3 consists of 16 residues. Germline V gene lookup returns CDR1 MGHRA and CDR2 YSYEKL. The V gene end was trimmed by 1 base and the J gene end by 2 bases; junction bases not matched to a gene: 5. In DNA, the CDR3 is TGCGCCAGCAGCCAAGTTCCGGGACAGGGACAAGAGACCCAGTACTTC. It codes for CASSQVPGQGQETQYF.

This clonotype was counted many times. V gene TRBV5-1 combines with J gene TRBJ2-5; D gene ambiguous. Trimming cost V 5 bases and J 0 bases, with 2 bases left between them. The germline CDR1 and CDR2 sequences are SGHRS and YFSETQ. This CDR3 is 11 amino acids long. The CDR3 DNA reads TGCGCCAGCAGAGACCAAGAGACCCAGTACTTC. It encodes CASRDQETQYF. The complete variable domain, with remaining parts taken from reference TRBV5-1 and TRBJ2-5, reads KAGVTQTPRYLIKTRGQQVTLSCSPISGHRSVSWYQQTPGQGLQFLFEYFSETQRNKGNFPGRFSGRQFSNSRSEMNVSTLELGDSALYLCASRDQETQYFGPGTRLLVL.

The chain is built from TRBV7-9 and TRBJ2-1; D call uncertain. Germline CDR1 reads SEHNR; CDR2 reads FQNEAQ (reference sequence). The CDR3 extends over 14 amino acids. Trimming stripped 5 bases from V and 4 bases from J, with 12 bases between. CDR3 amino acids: CASSIGEVYNEQFF. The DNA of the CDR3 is TGTGCCAGCAGCATTGGTGAGGTTTACAATGAGCAGTTCTTC.

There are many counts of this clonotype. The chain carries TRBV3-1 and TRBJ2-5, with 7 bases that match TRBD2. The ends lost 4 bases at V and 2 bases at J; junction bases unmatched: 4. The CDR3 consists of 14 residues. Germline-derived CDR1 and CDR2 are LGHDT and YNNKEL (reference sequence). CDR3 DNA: TGTGCCAGCAGCCTTGGAGCGGGGCAAGAGACCCAGTACTTC. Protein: CASSLGAGQETQYF.

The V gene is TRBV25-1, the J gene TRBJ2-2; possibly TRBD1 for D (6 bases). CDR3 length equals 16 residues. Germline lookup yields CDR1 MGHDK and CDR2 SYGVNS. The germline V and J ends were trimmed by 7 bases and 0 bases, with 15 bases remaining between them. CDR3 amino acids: CASTPLDSANTGELFF. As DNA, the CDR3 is TGTGCCAGCACTCCCTTGGACAGCGCGAACACCGGGGAGCTGTTTTTT.

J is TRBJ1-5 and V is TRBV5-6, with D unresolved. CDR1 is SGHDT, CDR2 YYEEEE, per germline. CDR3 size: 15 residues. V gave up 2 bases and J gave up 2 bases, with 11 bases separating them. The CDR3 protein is CASSLSPARNQPQHF. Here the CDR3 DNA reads TGTGCCAGCAGCTTATCTCCAGCTCGCAATCAGCCCCAGCATTTT.

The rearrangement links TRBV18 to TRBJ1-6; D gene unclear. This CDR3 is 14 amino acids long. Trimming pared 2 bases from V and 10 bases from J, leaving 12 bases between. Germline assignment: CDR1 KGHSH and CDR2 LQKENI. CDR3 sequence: CASSPGGTGSPLHF. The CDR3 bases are TGTGCCAGCTCACCAGGAGGTACTGGCTCACCCCTCCACTTT.

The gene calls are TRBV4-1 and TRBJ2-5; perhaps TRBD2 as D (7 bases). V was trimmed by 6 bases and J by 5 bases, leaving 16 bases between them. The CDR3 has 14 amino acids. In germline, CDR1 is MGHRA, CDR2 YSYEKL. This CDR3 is CASSPAGAGETQYF. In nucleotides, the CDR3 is TGCGCCAGCAGTCCGGCGGGGGCCGGGGAGACCCAGTACTTC.

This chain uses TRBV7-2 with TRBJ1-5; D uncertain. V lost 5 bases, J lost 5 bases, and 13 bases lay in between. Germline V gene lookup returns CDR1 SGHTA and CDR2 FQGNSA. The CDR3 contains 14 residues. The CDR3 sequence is CASSHSSGYQPQHF. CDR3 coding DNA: TGTGCCAGCAGCCATAGCTCAGGCTATCAGCCCCAGCATTTT.

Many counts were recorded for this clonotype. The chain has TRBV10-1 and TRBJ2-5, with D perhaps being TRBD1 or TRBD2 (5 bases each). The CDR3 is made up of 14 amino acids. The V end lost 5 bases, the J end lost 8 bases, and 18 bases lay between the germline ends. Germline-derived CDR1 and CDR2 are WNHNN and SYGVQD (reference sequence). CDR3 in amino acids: CASSNIRDRGTQYF. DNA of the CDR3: TGCGCCAGCAGTAATATCAGGGACCGGGGAACCCAGTACTTC.

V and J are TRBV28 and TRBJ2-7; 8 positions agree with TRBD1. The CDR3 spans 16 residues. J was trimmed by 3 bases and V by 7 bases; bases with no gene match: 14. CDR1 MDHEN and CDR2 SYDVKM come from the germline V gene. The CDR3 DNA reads TGTGCCAGCAACGTTCATTCCGGGACAGGAGTCTACGAGCAGTACTTC. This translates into CASNVHSGTGVYEQYF. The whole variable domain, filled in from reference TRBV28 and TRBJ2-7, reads DVKVTQSSRYLVKRTGEKVFLECVQDMDHENMFWYRQDPGLGLRLIYFSYDVKMKEKGDIPEGYSVSREKKERFSLILESASTNQTSMYLCASNVHSGTGVYEQYFGPGTRLTVT.

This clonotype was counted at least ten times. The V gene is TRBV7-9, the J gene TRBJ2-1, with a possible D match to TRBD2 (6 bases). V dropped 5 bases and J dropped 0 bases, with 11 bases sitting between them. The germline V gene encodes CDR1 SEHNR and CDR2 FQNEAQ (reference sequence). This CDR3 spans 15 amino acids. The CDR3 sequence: CASSPRGSSYNEQFF. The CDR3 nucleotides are TGTGCCAGCAGCCCTCGGGGGAGCTCCTACAATGAGCAGTTCTTC.

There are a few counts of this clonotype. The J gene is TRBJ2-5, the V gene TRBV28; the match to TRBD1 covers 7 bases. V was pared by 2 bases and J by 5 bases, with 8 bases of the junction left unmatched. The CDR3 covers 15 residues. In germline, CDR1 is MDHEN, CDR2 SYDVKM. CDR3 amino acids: CASSLGTGAGETQYF. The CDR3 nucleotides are TGTGCCAGCAGTTTAGGAACAGGGGCTGGGGAGACCCAGTACTTC.

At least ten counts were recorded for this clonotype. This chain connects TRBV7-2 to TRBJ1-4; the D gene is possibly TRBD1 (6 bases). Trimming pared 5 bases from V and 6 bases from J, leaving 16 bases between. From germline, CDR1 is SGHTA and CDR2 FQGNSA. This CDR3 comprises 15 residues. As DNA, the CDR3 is TGTGCCAGCAGCCGAGGACAGACTAAACATGAAAAACTGTTTTTT. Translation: CASSRGQTKHEKLFF.

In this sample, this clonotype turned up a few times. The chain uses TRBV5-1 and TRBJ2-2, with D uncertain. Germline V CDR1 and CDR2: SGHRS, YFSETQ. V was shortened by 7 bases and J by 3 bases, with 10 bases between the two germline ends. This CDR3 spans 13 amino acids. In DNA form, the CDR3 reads TGCGCCAGCCAGACCCTATACACCGGGGAGCTGTTTTTT. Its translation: CASQTLYTGELFF.

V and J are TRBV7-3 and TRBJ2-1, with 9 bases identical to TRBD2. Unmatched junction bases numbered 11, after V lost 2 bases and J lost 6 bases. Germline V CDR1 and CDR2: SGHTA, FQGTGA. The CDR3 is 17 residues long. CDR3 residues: CASSLAGGPGPLNEQFF. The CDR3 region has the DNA TGTGCCAGCAGCTTAGCGGGGGGGCCGGGACCCCTCAATGAGCAGTTCTTC. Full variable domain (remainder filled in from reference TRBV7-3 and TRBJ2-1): GAGVSQTPSNKVTEKGKYVELRCDPISGHTALYWYRQSLGQGPEFLIYFQGTGAADDSGLPNDRFFAVRPEGSVSTLKIQRTERGDSAVYLCASSLAGGPGPLNEQFFGPGTRLTVL.